Each of the 13 T cell receptor beta chains below was sequenced from the same sample in a study of technical replicates of blood from several donors. The protocol was immunoSEQ multiplex PCR, while the TCRdb copy is restricted to in-frame clones and leaves out a portion. The table records tens of thousands of clones, about 87% of them present only once. The sequenced sample consisted of PBMCs. These receptors all stem from a human donor in good health. Some clones in this sample may be carry-over from other donors' samples.

J is TRBJ1-2 and V is TRBV5-6, with D possibly matching TRBD1 (5 bases). With 5 bases removed from V and 8 bases from J, the gap between germline ends came to 19 bases. This CDR3 is 14 amino acids long. Germline CDR1 SGHDT, CDR2 YYEEEE. The CDR3 protein is CASRVSGGSWGYTF. The CDR3 DNA follows: TGTGCCAGCAGAGTCTCCGGGGGATCCTGGGGCTACACCTTC. The full variable domain, its missing parts supplied by reference TRBV5-6 and TRBJ1-2, is DAGVTQSPTHLIKTRGQQVTLRCSPKSGHDTVSWYQQALGQGPQFIFQYYEEEERQRGNFPDRFSGHQFPNYSSELNVNALLLGDSALYLCASRVSGGSWGYTFGSGTRLTVV.

This chain joins TRBV4-2 and TRBJ2-7; D perhaps matches TRBD2 (5 bases). Trimming cost V 4 bases and J 6 bases, with 10 bases left between them. The CDR3 has 12 amino acids. Germline V CDR1 and CDR2: LGHNA, YNFKEQ. The CDR3 sequence is CASSPNRGEQYF. CDR3 nucleotides: TGTGCCAGCAGCCCAAATCGGGGCGAGCAGTACTTC.

The chain combines TRBV5-1 with TRBJ1-1; a weak D match, TRBD1 (5 bases). V lost 3 bases, J lost 1 base, and 13 bases lay in between. The CDR3 spans 15 residues. Germline V gene sequence: CDR1 SGHRS, CDR2 YFSETQ. Here the CDR3 reads CASSWSGAENTEAFF. DNA for the CDR3: TGCGCCAGCAGCTGGAGCGGGGCCGAGAACACTGAAGCTTTCTTT.

This chain uses TRBV7-3 with TRBJ2-2; TRBD1 aligns across 9 bases. Trimming cost V 4 bases and J 3 bases; bases outside gene matches: 9. Germline V gene data show CDR1 as SGHTA and CDR2 as FQGTGA. CDR3 length: 17 residues. The CDR3 region is CASSYRGDREHTGELFF. CDR3 nucleotides: TGTGCCAGCAGCTACCGAGGGGACAGGGAGCACACCGGGGAGCTGTTTTTT. Full variable domain (rest looked up from reference TRBV7-3 and TRBJ2-2): GAGVSQTPSNKVTEKGKYVELRCDPISGHTALYWYRQSLGQGPEFLIYFQGTGAADDSGLPNDRFFAVRPEGSVSTLKIQRTERGDSAVYLCASSYRGDREHTGELFFGEGSRLTVL.

The chain uses TRBV5-1 and TRBJ2-7, with 7 bases identical to TRBD1. Germline assignment: CDR1 SGHRS and CDR2 YFSETQ. J gave up 1 base and V 4 bases, and 5 bases lay outside the gene matches. This CDR3 comprises 14 residues. The CDR3 coding sequence is TGCGCCAGCAGCGTCGGGACAGAGTCCTACGAGCAGTACTTC. The encoded protein is CASSVGTESYEQYF.

This sequence joins TRBV7-9 and TRBJ1-6; D unresolved. This CDR3 has 13 residues. The V gene lost 5 bases and the J gene lost 6 bases, with 8 bases spanning the gap. Per the germline V gene, CDR1 is SEHNR and CDR2 is FQNEAQ (reference sequence). The CDR3 DNA reads TGTGCCAGCAGCCCGTACAGTAATTCACCCCTCCACTTT. Protein sequence: CASSPYSNSPLHF.

V is TRBV14 and J is TRBJ1-2, with 8 nucleotides matching TRBD1. This CDR3 has 14 residues. Germline V gene lookup returns CDR1 SGHDN and CDR2 FVKESK. V was pared by 0 bases and J by 4 bases, with 1 base of the junction left unmatched. The CDR3 bases are TGTGCCAGCAGCCAAGATCAGGGGGCCTATGGCTACACCTTC. As protein: CASSQDQGAYGYTF.

The genes are TRBV5-1 and TRBJ1-6, with a weak D call TRBD1 (6 bases). The CDR3 consists of 15 residues. Germline CDR1 SGHRS, CDR2 YFSETQ. Trimming pared 0 bases from V and 10 bases from J, leaving 14 bases between. The DNA for the CDR3 is TGCGCCAGCAGCTTGGGTCAGGGGTTCGGCTCACCCCTCCACTTT. Amino acids: CASSLGQGFGSPLHF.

This sequence joins TRBV27 and TRBJ2-7; no reliable D call. V shed 0 bases and J shed 7 bases, with 13 bases lying between them. The CDR3 is 14 amino acids. The germline V gene encodes CDR1 MNHEY and CDR2 SMNVEV (reference sequence). CDR3 DNA sequence: TGTGCCAGCAGTTTATCCCGGATGACAATGGAGCAGTACTTC. It encodes CASSLSRMTMEQYF.

This clone was detected once. The chain employs TRBV5-6 and TRBJ1-2; the D is unclear. V lost 4 bases and J lost 7, with 23 bases in between. The CDR3 sequence is 16 residues long. Germline loops: CDR1 SGHDT, CDR2 YYEEEE. CDR3 residues: CASSDTHPRDRGGYTF. CDR3 nucleotides: TGTGCCAGCAGCGACACCCACCCGCGGGATCGGGGTGGCTACACCTTC. The variable domain in full, completed from reference TRBV5-6 and TRBJ1-2, reads DAGVTQSPTHLIKTRGQQVTLRCSPKSGHDTVSWYQQALGQGPQFIFQYYEEEERQRGNFPDRFSGHQFPNYSSELNVNALLLGDSALYLCASSDTHPRDRGGYTFGSGTRLTVV.

V gene TRBV6-5 combines with J gene TRBJ1-5, with unresolved D. CDR1 is MNHEY, CDR2 SVGAGI, per germline. V shed 2 bases and J shed 4 bases, with 6 bases lying between them. This CDR3 has 13 amino acids. The CDR3 DNA reads as TGTGCCAGCAGTTACAGCAGGAATCAGCCCCAGCATTTT. Protein: CASSYSRNQPQHF.

The chain couples TRBV2 to TRBJ2-1; TRBD2 aligns across 12 bases. Germline CDR1 and CDR2: SNHLY and FYNNEI. This CDR3 region has 14 residues. V gave up 3 bases and J gave up 9 bases; unmatched junction bases: 3. The CDR3 protein is CASSDLAGGPEQFF. CDR3 bases: TGTGCCAGCAGTGATCTAGCGGGGGGGCCTGAGCAGTTCTTC. Full variable domain (remainder filled in from reference TRBV2 and TRBJ2-1): EPEVTQTPSHQVTQMGQEVILRCVPISNHLYFYWYRQILGQKVEFLVSFYNNEISEKSEIFDDQFSVERPDGSNFTLKIRSTKLEDSAMYFCASSDLAGGPEQFFGPGTRLTVL.

The rearrangement joins TRBV7-2 to TRBJ1-6; a weak D match, TRBD1 (5 bases). Germline CDR1 SGHTA, CDR2 FQGNSA. CDR3 length: 14 residues. Trimming left V 3 bases short and J 8 bases short, with 11 bases between. CDR3 region: CASSFRGGDSPLHF. CDR3 DNA: TGTGCCAGCAGCTTCCGGGGGGGAGATTCACCCCTCCACTTT.